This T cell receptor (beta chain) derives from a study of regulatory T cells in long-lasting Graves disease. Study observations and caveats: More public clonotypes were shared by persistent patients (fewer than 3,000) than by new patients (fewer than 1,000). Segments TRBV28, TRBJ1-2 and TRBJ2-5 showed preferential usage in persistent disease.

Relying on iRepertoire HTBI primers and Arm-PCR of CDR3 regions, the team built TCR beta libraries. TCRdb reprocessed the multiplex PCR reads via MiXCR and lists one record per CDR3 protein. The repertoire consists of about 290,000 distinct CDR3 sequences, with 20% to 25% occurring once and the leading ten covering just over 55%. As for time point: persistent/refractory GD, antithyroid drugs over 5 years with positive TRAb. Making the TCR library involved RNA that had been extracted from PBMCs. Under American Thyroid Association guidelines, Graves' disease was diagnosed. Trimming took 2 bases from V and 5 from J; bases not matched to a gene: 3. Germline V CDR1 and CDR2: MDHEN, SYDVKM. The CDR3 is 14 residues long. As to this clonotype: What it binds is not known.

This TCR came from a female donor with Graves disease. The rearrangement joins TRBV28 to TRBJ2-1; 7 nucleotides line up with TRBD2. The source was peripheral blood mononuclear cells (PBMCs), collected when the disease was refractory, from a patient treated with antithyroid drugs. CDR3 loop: CASSLPAGHNEQFF. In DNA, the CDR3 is TGTGCCAGCAGTTTACCAGCGGGGCACAATGAGCAGTTCTTC.